This T cell receptor beta chain was recorded in a study of CD8 T cells in Susac syndrome. General study results and limits: The relatively small number of individuals in the TCR sequencing and HLA analysis was acknowledged by the study.

Note on this clonotype: The antigen is not known.

Random hexamers served to reverse transcribe roughly 0.5 to 1 ug RNA. TCRdb re-derived calls from the immunoSEQ multiplex PCR reads in MiXCR, one entry per CDR3 protein. The sample holds 53,000 or so distinct CDR3 sequences, over 85% seen once. In blood CD8+ and CD4+ T cells, TCR beta underwent sequencing. Matched for age and sex, the controls were healthy donors. V lost 4 bases and J lost 4, with 10 bases in between. CDR3 length equals 13 residues. This chain links TRBV12-3 or TRBV12-4 with TRBJ1-1, with D tentatively TRBD1 (5 bases). The sequenced sample consisted of CD8+ T cells from PBMCs. This clonotype originated in a human donor in good health. CDR3 sequence: CASSSGGITEAFF. Here the CDR3 DNA reads TGTGCCAGCAGTTCCGGGGGAATCACTGAAGCTTTCTTT.